The next 18 T cell receptor beta chains were all read from a single sample in a study of identical twins. Via MiXCR, TCRdb re-called the 5' RACE reads, giving one row per CDR3 protein. The sample includes 1.5 million or so distinct CDR3 sequences, 32% seen only once; the top ten take approximately 0.25%. Sequences were obtained from cord blood. The receptor set was obtained from a newborn girl in good health.

V gene TRBV3-1 combines with J gene TRBJ2-3; D unclear. In germline, CDR1 is LGHDT, CDR2 YNNKEL (reference sequence). Trimming cost V 2 bases and J 6 bases, with 9 bases left between them. CDR3 size: 13 residues. The CDR3 sequence: CASSQMGWDTQYF. CDR3 nucleotides: TGTGCCAGCAGCCAAATGGGCTGGGATACGCAGTATTTT.

The chain couples TRBV7-2 to TRBJ1-1; TRBD1 might be the D (6 bases). Trimming left V 5 bases short and J 4 bases short, with 14 bases between. Germline CDR1 SGHTA, CDR2 FQGNSA. This CDR3 region has 14 residues. This CDR3 reads CASSPITGPTEAFF. CDR3 coding DNA: TGTGCCAGCAGCCCCATTACAGGGCCCACTGAAGCTTTCTTT.

The chain has TRBV20-1 and TRBJ2-3, with D possibly being TRBD2 (5 bases). The CDR3 length is 14 residues. The germline V gene encodes CDR1 DFQATT and CDR2 SNEGSKA (reference sequence). CDR3 bases: TGCAGGCCAAAGAAAGCAATGGAGGCAGATACGCAGTATTTT. It is translated as CRPKKAMEADTQYF.

The chain combines TRBV25-1 with TRBJ1-2; 8 nucleotides agree with TRBD1. The CDR3 is made up of 14 amino acids. CDR1 is MGHDK and CDR2 is SYGVNS in the germline V gene. The V and J ends lost 1 base and 8 bases, in that order; junction bases with no gene match: 6. The CDR3 DNA sequence: TGTGCCAGCAGTGAATTTGTCGGACAGGGAGGCTACACCTTC. Residues: CASSEFVGQGGYTF.

The rearrangement joins TRBV5-1 to TRBJ2-3, with 7 bases that match TRBD2. V lost 0 bases to trimming and J lost 3 bases; unmatched junction nucleotides: 10. The CDR3 is 17 residues long. Germline V gives CDR1 SGHRS, CDR2 YFSETQ. Written as DNA, the CDR3 is TGCGCCAGCAGCTTGGAGGTTGCGGGAGTTGTAACAGATACGCAGTATTTT. This encodes CASSLEVAGVVTDTQYF.

Of note for this clonotype: Since the CDR3 does not end with the conserved phenylalanine or tryptophan, this likely comes from a read error. The chain combines TRBV12-3 or TRBV12-4 with TRBJ2-3; 10 bases map to TRBD2. V was pared by 6 bases and J by 5 bases, with 20 bases of the junction left unmatched. The CDR3 is 19 amino acids. Here the CDR3 reads CASRLAGLAGGHGEDTQYS. CDR3 nucleotide sequence: TGTGCCAGCAGACTTGCGGGGTTAGCGGGAGGCCACGGAGAAGATACGCAGTATTCT.

This clonotype was recorded a few times. The V call is TRBV20-1, the J call TRBJ1-2; the D gene is possibly TRBD1 (6 bases). The CDR3 is made up of 12 amino acids. V was clipped by 4 bases and J by 2 bases, with 8 bases between them. Germline loops: CDR1 DFQATT, CDR2 SNEGSKA (reference sequence). The CDR3 DNA is TGCAGTGCTAATCAGGGGAACTATGGCTACACCTTC. It specifies CSANQGNYGYTF.

The chain combines TRBV9 with TRBJ1-4, with 7 nucleotides matching TRBD1. Trimming removed 3 bases from V and 0 bases from J; junction bases left unmatched: 8. This CDR3 spans 17 amino acids. CDR1 SGDLS and CDR2 YYNGEE come from the germline V gene. DNA for the CDR3: TGTGCCAGCAGCGCCCGGGGGACAGTCGCAACTAATGAAAAACTGTTTTTT. As protein: CASSARGTVATNEKLFF.

The genes are TRBV11-2 and TRBJ2-2; 7 bases agree with TRBD2. CDR1 and CDR2 (germline): SGHAT, FQNNGV. Trimming removed 5 bases from V and 7 bases from J; junction bases left unmatched: 7. The CDR3 length is 14 residues. The CDR3 reads CASSLWTRRGELFF. DNA of the CDR3: TGTGCCAGCAGCCTTTGGACTAGACGCGGGGAGCTGTTTTTT.

This clonotype has only a few counts. The gene calls are TRBV20-1 and TRBJ2-1, with 13 positions matching TRBD2. J lost 8 bases, V lost 4 bases, and 11 bases had no gene match. Germline CDR1 and CDR2: DFQATT and SNEGSKA (reference sequence). The CDR3 sequence is 16 residues long. CDR3: CSATQPGLAGNDEQFF. The DNA of the CDR3 is TGCAGTGCTACCCAGCCGGGACTAGCGGGAAATGATGAGCAGTTCTTC.

This rearrangement joins TRBV6-1 to TRBJ1-5, with unresolved D. Trimming stripped 7 bases from V and 3 bases from J, with 7 bases between. The CDR3 is 12 amino acids. Germline CDR1 reads MNHNS; CDR2 reads SASEGT. CDR3 nucleotide sequence: TGTGCCAGCAACAGCGACAATCAGCCCCAGCATTTT. Its protein is CASNSDNQPQHF.

V gene TRBV20-1 combines with J gene TRBJ2-7; the D call may be TRBD1 or TRBD2 (5 bases each). Trimming removed 0 bases from V and 1 base from J, with 19 bases in between. The CDR3 length is 17 residues. In germline, CDR1 is DFQATT, CDR2 SNEGSKA (reference sequence). In DNA, the CDR3 is TGCAGTGCTAGAGAGTCGGGGCCGGGACCCAAGTCCTACGAGCAGTACTTC. This codes for CSARESGPGPKSYEQYF.

V gene TRBV7-9 combines with J gene TRBJ1-1; D ambiguous. This CDR3 is 17 amino acids long. V was shortened by 1 base and J by 3 bases, with 18 bases between the two germline ends. Germline assignment: CDR1 SEHNR and CDR2 FQNEAQ (reference sequence). The chain's CDR3 is CASSLVFGWTRDTEAFF. CDR3 DNA: TGTGCCAGCAGCTTAGTTTTCGGTTGGACGAGGGACACTGAAGCTTTCTTT.

This sequence joins TRBV7-2 and TRBJ1-1; D is unclear. This CDR3 is built from 14 residues. Germline V lookup: CDR1 SGHTA, CDR2 FQGNSA. The V and J ends lost 3 bases and 4 bases respectively, with 12 bases between them. CDR3 DNA: TGTGCCAGCAGCTTCGCCCCCTACGGCACTGAAGCTTTCTTT. This sequence encodes CASSFAPYGTEAFF.

This clonotype has ten or more counts. The chain joins TRBV12-3 or TRBV12-4 to TRBJ2-7; a weak D match, TRBD2 (6 bases). This CDR3 has 16 amino acids. The V end was cut by 6 bases, the J end by 5 bases, with 23 bases between. The CDR3 sequence: CASSPRDFSPTHEQYF. The DNA of the CDR3 is TGTGCCAGCAGCCCAAGGGACTTCTCACCTACCCACGAGCAGTACTTC.

In this sample, this clonotype turned up a few times. In DNA, the CDR3 is TGTGCCAGCAGTTACGAGGGCAGCACAGATACGCAGTATTTT. Protein sequence: CASSYEGSTDTQYF. This chain uses TRBV6-2 or TRBV6-3 with TRBJ2-3, with D perhaps TRBD2 (5 bases). The germline V and J ends were trimmed by 2 bases and 0 bases, with 6 bases remaining between them. The CDR3 extends over 14 amino acids. The V gene's germline CDR1 is MNHEY and CDR2 SVGEGT.

The table lists this clonotype with a few counts. The chain combines TRBV6-5 with TRBJ1-4; D unclear. Trimming removed 0 bases at V and 8 bases at J, with 13 bases between. CDR1 and CDR2 from the germline V gene are MNHEY and SVGAGI. This CDR3 spans 15 amino acids. For the CDR3, the DNA is TGTGCCAGCAGTTACTCGAAGGAACCGGTAGAAAAACTGTTTTTT. It is translated as CASSYSKEPVEKLFF.

The chain joins TRBV20-1 to TRBJ2-5, with 8 bases that match TRBD2. Germline lookup yields CDR1 DFQATT and CDR2 SNEGSKA (reference sequence). V dropped 0 bases and J dropped 11; count of bases not matched to a gene: 14. The CDR3 is 15 amino acids. The CDR3 DNA is TGCAGTGCTAGAGAACCTCGGGGACTAGGGAATGAGCAGTACTTC. It encodes CSAREPRGLGNEQYF.